The rows below give T cell receptor beta chains drawn from one sample of a study of blood T cell repertoires in COVID-19. Clones were sequenced by immunoSEQ multiplex PCR, and TCRdb holds only the in-frame ones, with some missing. This table has about 62,000 clones, approximately 90% appearing once. Sequencing was done on a sample of peripheral blood. These receptors were obtained from a woman in her sixties with COVID-19, enrolled during active disease. Each CDR3 is given with its conserved first and last residue. Each record gives: D gene, V gene, J gene, clone size, CDR3 protein, CDR3 DNA. The D gene is left open where the match is weak. Size tells how often a clone was seen (once, few, many) or the class of an expanded clone, and some rows leave it out.

TRBD1	TRBV19	TRBJ2-5	-	CASSIPRTGEETQYF	TGTGCCAGTAGTATACCGCGGACAGGGGAGGAGACCCAGTACTTC
TRBD1	TRBV25-1	TRBJ1-3	-	CASSELGQANTIYF	TGTGCCAGCAGTGAACTCGGACAGGCGAACACCATATATTTT
TRBD2	TRBV3-1/TRBV3-2	TRBJ2-3	-	CASSLRGGSSTDTQYF	TGTGCCAGCAGCCTACGGGGCGGGAGTAGCACAGATACGCAGTATTTT
TRBD1	TRBV27	TRBJ1-2	-	CASSLTGQGPGYTF	TGTGCCAGCAGTTTAACGGGACAGGGACCCGGCTACACCTTC
-	TRBV7-2	TRBJ2-7	-	CASSLGAPGEQYF	TGTGCCAGCAGCTTAGGCGCCCCCGGGGAGCAGTACTTC
-	TRBV4-3	TRBJ2-7	-	CASSLRRGDEQYF	TGCGCCAGCAGCCTCAGGAGGGGTGACGAGCAGTACTTC
-	TRBV30	TRBJ2-7	-	CAWSVIVGGSYEQYF	TGTGCCTGGAGTGTAATCGTCGGGGGTTCCTACGAGCAGTACTTC
TRBD1	TRBV5-1	TRBJ1-1	-	CASSPTAGGTAEAFF	TGCGCCAGCAGCCCCACGGCGGGAGGGACAGCGGAAGCTTTCTTT
TRBD1	TRBV12-3/TRBV12-4	TRBJ1-1	-	CASNLRQGAEAFF	TGTGCCAGCAATCTCCGACAGGGGGCTGAAGCTTTCTTT
TRBD2	TRBV27	TRBJ2-7	-	CASSFRGGLAYEQYF	TGTGCCAGCAGTTTCCGGGGGGGGCTAGCTTACGAGCAGTACTTC
TRBD1	TRBV27	TRBJ1-6	-	CASSRFGTDNSPLHF	TGTGCCAGCAGTAGATTCGGGACAGACAATTCACCCCTCCACTTT
-	TRBV7-2	TRBJ1-2	-	CASSLTQGYGYTF	TGTGCCAGCAGCCTCACACAGGGTTATGGCTACACCTTC
TRBD2	TRBV7-2	TRBJ2-1	-	CASSLDAAGGEQFF	TGTGCCAGCAGCTTGGATGCCGCGGGGGGTGAGCAGTTCTTC
TRBD1	TRBV23-1	TRBJ2-1	-	CASSQPDRGPLNEQFF	TGCGCCAGCAGTCAACCGGACAGGGGGCCACTCAATGAGCAGTTCTTC
-	TRBV6-5	TRBJ2-7	-	CASSYSLAYEQYF	TGTGCCAGCAGTTACAGCCTAGCCTACGAGCAGTACTTC
TRBD1	TRBV30	TRBJ2-3	-	CAWSSGTGMTDTQYF	TGTGCCTGGAGTTCGGGGACAGGGATGACAGATACGCAGTATTTT
TRBD2	TRBV11-2	TRBJ2-5	-	CASSKGLADSETQYF	TGTGCCAGCAGCAAAGGACTAGCGGATAGTGAGACCCAGTACTTC
-	TRBV7-2	TRBJ1-1	-	CASSGHRTDTEAFF	TGTGCCAGCAGCGGGCACCGAACGGACACTGAAGCTTTCTTT
-	TRBV24-1	TRBJ2-2	once	CATRPTGDTGELFF	TGTGCCACCAGACCAACCGGTGACACCGGGGAGCTGTTTTTT
-	TRBV6-5	TRBJ1-6	-	CASSKTVNSPLHF	TGTGCCAGCAGCAAGACAGTTAATTCACCCCTCCACTTT
-	TRBV20-1	TRBJ1-5	-	CSASSGNSNQPQHF	TGCAGTGCTAGTTCAGGGAATAGCAATCAGCCCCAGCATTTT
TRBD2	TRBV11-3	TRBJ2-2	-	CASSPREGKRTGELFF	TGTGCCAGCAGTCCTAGGGAGGGAAAGAGGACCGGGGAGCTGTTTTTT
TRBD2	TRBV19	TRBJ2-7	-	CASSTSGGGYYEQYF	TGTGCCAGTAGTACCTCCGGCGGGGGTTACTACGAGCAGTACTTC
-	TRBV30	TRBJ1-4	-	CAWVLSGTGATNEKLFF	TGTGCCTGGGTTTTATCCGGGACGGGAGCAACTAATGAAAAACTGTTTTTT
TRBD1	TRBV27	TRBJ1-4	-	CASNRQGATNEKLFF	TGTGCCAGCAATCGACAGGGGGCAACTAATGAAAAACTGTTTTTT
-	TRBV6-2/TRBV6-3	TRBJ1-5	-	CASSRWGESNQPQHF	TGTGCCAGCAGTAGATGGGGGGAGAGCAATCAGCCCCAGCATTTT
-	TRBV5-1	TRBJ2-7	-	CASSLAMFGEQYF	TGCGCCAGCAGCTTGGCAATGTTCGGCGAGCAGTACTTC
-	TRBV5-5	TRBJ1-3	-	CASSFSPFSGNTIYF	TGTGCCAGCAGCTTTAGTCCCTTCTCTGGAAACACCATATATTTT
-	TRBV12-3/TRBV12-4	TRBJ2-7	few	CASSSRYEQYF	TGTGCCAGCAGTTCTCGCTACGAGCAGTACTTC
TRBD1	TRBV15	TRBJ1-5	-	CATSRDRDRNEPQHF	TGTGCCACCAGCAGAGATCGGGACAGGAATGAGCCCCAGCATTTT
TRBD1	TRBV5-1	TRBJ1-1	-	CASSLDRGAEAFF	TGCGCCAGCAGCTTGGACAGGGGAGCTGAAGCTTTCTTT
TRBD1	TRBV6-5	TRBJ1-1	-	CASSYWTGRRTEAFF	TGTGCCAGCAGTTATTGGACAGGGAGACGAACTGAAGCTTTCTTT
-	TRBV7-9	TRBJ2-7	-	CASSPSPYEQYF	TGTGCCAGCAGCCCATCCCCCTACGAGCAGTACTTC
-	TRBV4-3	TRBJ1-2	-	CASSPREGGYTF	TGCGCCAGCAGCCCCAGGGAGGGAGGCTACACCTTC
-	TRBV20-1	TRBJ2-7	-	CSARAEYEQYF	TGCAGTGCTAGGGCAGAATACGAGCAGTACTTC
TRBD2	TRBV11-2	TRBJ2-7	-	CASSTPGLAWQYF	TGTGCCAGCAGCACACCGGGACTAGCTTGGCAGTACTTC
TRBD2	TRBV6-2/TRBV6-3	TRBJ2-1	-	CASSYRRPGLAGGPSYNEQFF	TGTGCCAGCAGTTACCGGCGACCGGGACTAGCGGGAGGGCCGTCCTACAATGAGCAGTTCTTC
-	TRBV12-3/TRBV12-4	TRBJ2-1	-	CASSISPEQFF	TGTGCCAGCAGCATAAGCCCCGAGCAGTTCTTC
-	TRBV5-1	TRBJ2-7	many	CASSSLAATYEQYF	TGCGCCAGCAGCTCGCTCGCCGCGACCTACGAGCAGTACTTC
-	TRBV5-4	TRBJ1-6	-	CASSLWGGDNSPLHF	TGTGCCAGCAGCTTGTGGGGCGGAGATAATTCACCCCTCCACTTT
-	TRBV6-2/TRBV6-3	TRBJ2-1	once	CASSYRPRSSYNEQFF	TGTGCCAGCAGTTACCGACCCCGGAGCTCCTACAATGAGCAGTTCTTC
TRBD1	TRBV7-3	TRBJ2-7	-	CASSPRWDSSYEQYF	TGTGCCAGCAGCCCGAGGTGGGACAGCTCCTACGAGCAGTACTTC
TRBD1	TRBV19	TRBJ1-4	-	CASSLDRGRDEKLFF	TGTGCCAGTAGTCTGGACAGGGGGCGTGATGAAAAACTGTTTTTT
TRBD1	TRBV5-6	TRBJ1-3	-	CASSLRTGSGNTIYF	TGTGCCAGCAGCCTAAGGACAGGCTCTGGAAACACCATATATTTT
-	TRBV9	TRBJ1-2	-	CASSADSNYGYTF	TGTGCCAGCAGCGCGGACAGTAACTATGGCTACACCTTC
TRBD1	TRBV19	TRBJ1-2	once	CASISGTGWAYGYTF	TGTGCCAGTATCTCCGGGACAGGTTGGGCATATGGCTACACCTTC
-	TRBV21-1	TRBJ2-7	-	CASSTRAGYEQYF	TGTGCCAGCAGCACTCGGGCGGGCTACGAGCAGTACTTC
TRBD1	TRBV7-2	TRBJ2-2	-	CASSPLATGGPGELFF	TGTGCCAGCAGCCCACTAGCGACAGGGGGCCCCGGGGAGCTGTTTTTT
-	TRBV9	TRBJ2-3	-	CASSETGLDTQYF	TGTGCCAGCAGCGAGACGGGACTGGATACGCAGTATTTT
-	TRBV11-3	TRBJ2-7	-	CASSRGTTYEQYF	TGTGCCAGCAGCCGTGGGACAACCTACGAGCAGTACTTC
TRBD2	TRBV6-5	TRBJ2-7	-	CASSYVGLSSYEQYF	TGTGCCAGCAGTTACGTGGGACTAAGCTCCTACGAGCAGTACTTC
-	TRBV11-1	TRBJ2-7	once	CASSLRGQRADEQYF	TGTGCCAGCAGCCTGCGGGGACAGAGAGCCGACGAGCAGTACTTC
TRBD1	TRBV27	TRBJ1-2	-	CASRESGTGIYGYTF	TGTGCCAGCAGGGAATCTGGGACAGGGATCTATGGCTACACCTTC
-	TRBV6-5	TRBJ1-6	few	CASSYSRGGSPLHF	TGTGCCAGCAGTTACTCGAGAGGCGGCTCACCCCTCCACTTT